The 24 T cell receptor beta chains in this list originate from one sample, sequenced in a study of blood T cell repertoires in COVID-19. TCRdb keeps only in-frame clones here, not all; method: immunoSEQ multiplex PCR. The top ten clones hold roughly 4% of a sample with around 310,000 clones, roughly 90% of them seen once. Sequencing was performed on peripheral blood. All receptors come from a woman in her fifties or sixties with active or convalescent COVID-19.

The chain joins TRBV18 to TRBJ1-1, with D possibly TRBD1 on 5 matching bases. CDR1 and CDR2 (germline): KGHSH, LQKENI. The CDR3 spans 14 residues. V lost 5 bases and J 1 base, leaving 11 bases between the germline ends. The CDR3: CASSSSTGNTEAFF. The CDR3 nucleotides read TGTGCCAGCTCAAGCTCAACAGGGAACACTGAAGCTTTCTTT.

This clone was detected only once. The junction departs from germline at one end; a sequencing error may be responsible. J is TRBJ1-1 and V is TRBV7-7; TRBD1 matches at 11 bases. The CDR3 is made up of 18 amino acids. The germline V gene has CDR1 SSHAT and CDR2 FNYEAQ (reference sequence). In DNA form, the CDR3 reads TGTGCTAGCAGCTTTAGCACGGACAGGGGGCGAGATGACACTGAAGCTTTCTTT. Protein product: CASSFSTDRGRDDTEAFF.

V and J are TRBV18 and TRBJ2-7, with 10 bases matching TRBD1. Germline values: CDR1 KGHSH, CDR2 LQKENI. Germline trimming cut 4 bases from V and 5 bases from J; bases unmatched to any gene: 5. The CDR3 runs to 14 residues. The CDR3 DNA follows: TGTGCCAGCTCACAGCGACAGGGGGCCGACGAGCAGTACTTC. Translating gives CASSQRQGADEQYF.

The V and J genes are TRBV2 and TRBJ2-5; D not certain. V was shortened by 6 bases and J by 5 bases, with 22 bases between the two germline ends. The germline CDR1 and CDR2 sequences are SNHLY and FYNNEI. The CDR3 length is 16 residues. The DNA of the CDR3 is TGTGCCAGCAGAGGAGTGGTTATTAAGAACGGTGAGACCCAGTACTTC. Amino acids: CASRGVVIKNGETQYF.

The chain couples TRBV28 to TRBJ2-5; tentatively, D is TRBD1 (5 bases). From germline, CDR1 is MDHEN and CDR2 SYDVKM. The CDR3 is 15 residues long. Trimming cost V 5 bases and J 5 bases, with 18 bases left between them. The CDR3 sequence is CASSQNLAGKETQYF. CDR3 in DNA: TGTGCCAGCAGTCAAAATTTGGCAGGGAAGGAGACCCAGTACTTC.

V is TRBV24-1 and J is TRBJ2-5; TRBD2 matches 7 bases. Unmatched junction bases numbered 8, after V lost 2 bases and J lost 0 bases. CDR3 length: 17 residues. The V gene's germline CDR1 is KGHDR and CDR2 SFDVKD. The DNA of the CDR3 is TGTGCCACCAGTGATTCGGCGGGGGACCCTTACCAAGAGACCCAGTACTTC. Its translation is CATSDSAGDPYQETQYF.

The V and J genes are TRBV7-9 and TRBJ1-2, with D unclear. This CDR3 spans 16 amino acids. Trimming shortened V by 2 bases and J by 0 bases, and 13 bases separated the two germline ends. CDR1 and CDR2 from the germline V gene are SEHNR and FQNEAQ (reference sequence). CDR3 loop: CASSLTEIFANYGYTF. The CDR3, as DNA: TGTGCCAGCAGCTTAACAGAGATTTTCGCTAACTATGGCTACACCTTC.

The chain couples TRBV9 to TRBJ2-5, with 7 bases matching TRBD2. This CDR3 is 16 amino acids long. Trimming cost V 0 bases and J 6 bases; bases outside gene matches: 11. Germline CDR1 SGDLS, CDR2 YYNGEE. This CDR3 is CASSVGSGAEGQTQYF. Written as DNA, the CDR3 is TGTGCCAGCAGCGTAGGGAGCGGGGCCGAAGGTCAGACCCAGTACTTC.

CDR3 DNA: TGCGCCAGCAGCTTGGAGCCAGATACGCAGTATTTT. It yields the protein CASSLEPDTQYF. The chain employs TRBV5-1 and TRBJ2-3; unclear D gene. Germline V gives CDR1 SGHRS, CDR2 YFSETQ. Trimming left V 0 bases short and J 4 bases short, with 3 bases between. The CDR3 extends over 12 amino acids.

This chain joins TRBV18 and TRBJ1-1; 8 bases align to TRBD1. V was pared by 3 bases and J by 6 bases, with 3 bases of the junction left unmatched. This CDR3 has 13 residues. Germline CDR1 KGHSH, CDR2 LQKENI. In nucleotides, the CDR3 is TGTGCCAGCTCACCGACAGGGGCCGCTGAAGCTTTCTTT. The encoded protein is CASSPTGAAEAFF. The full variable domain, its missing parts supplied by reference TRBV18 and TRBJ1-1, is NAGVMQNPRHLVRRRGQEARLRCSPMKGHSHVYWYRQLPEEGLKFMVYLQKENIIDESGMPKERFSAEFPKEGPSILRIQQVVRGDSAAYFCASSPTGAAEAFFGQGTRLTVV.

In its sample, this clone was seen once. CDR3 region: CASSPFLAGVTDTQYF. Written as DNA, the CDR3 is TGTGCCAGCTCACCATTCCTAGCGGGAGTCACAGATACGCAGTATTTT. The chain recombines TRBV18 with TRBJ2-3, with TRBD2 identical over 10 bases. This CDR3 region has 16 residues. Germline values: CDR1 KGHSH, CDR2 LQKENI. After removal of 2 bases from V and 2 bases from J, the junction contained 4 bases not matched to a gene.

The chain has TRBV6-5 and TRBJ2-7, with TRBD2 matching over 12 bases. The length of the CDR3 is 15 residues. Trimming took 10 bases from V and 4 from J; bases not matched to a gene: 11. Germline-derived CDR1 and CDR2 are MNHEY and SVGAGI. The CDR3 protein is CATSGTSGLEYEQYF. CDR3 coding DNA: TGTGCCACGTCCGGGACTAGCGGGCTTGAATACGAGCAGTACTTC.

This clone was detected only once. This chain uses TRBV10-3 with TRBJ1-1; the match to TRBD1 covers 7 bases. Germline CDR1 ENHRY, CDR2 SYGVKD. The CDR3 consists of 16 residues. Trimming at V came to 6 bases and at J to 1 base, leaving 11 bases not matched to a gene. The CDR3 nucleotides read TGTGCCATCAGGGAAAACCTGGGACAGCAGAACACTGAAGCTTTCTTT. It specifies CAIRENLGQQNTEAFF.

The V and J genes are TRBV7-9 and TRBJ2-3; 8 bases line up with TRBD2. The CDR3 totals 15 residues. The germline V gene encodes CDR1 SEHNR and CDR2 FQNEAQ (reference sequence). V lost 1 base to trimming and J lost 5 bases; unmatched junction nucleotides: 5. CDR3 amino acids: CASSLDGGVGDTQYF. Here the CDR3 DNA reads TGTGCCAGCAGCTTAGACGGGGGGGTTGGAGATACGCAGTATTTT. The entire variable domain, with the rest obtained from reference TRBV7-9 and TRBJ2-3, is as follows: DTGVSQNPRHKITKRGQNVTFRCDPISEHNRLYWYRQTLGQGPEFLTYFQNEAQLEKSRLLSDRFSAERPKGSFSTLEIQRTEQGDSAMYLCASSLDGGVGDTQYFGPGTRLTVL.

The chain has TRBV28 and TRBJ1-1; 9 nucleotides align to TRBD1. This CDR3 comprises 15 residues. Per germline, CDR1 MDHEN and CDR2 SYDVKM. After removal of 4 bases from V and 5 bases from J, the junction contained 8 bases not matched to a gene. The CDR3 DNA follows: TGTGCCAGCAGTTGGGGACAGGGACTAAATACTGAAGCTTTCTTT. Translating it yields CASSWGQGLNTEAFF.

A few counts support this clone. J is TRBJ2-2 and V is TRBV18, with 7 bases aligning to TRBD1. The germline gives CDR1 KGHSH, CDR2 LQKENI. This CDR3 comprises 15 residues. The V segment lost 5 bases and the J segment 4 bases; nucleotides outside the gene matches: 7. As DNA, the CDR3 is TGTGCCAGCTCATCACGGACAGGACCCACCGGGGAGCTGTTTTTT. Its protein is CASSSRTGPTGELFF. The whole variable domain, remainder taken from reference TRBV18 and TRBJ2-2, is NAGVMQNPRHLVRRRGQEARLRCSPMKGHSHVYWYRQLPEEGLKFMVYLQKENIIDESGMPKERFSAEFPKEGPSILRIQQVVRGDSAAYFCASSSRTGPTGELFFGEGSRLTVL.

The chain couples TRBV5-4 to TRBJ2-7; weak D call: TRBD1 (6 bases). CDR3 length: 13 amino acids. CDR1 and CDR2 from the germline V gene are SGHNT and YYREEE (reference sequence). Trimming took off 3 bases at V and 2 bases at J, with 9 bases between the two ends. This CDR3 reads CASSYSGAYEQYF. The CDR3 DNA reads TGTGCCAGCAGCTACTCAGGGGCCTACGAGCAGTACTTC.

This CDR3 reads CASSQGQGAINYGYTF. The CDR3 DNA sequence: TGCGCCAGCAGCCAGGGACAGGGGGCGATTAACTATGGCTACACCTTC. The V gene is TRBV4-1, the J gene TRBJ1-2; TRBD1 matches at 12 bases. The J segment lost 1 base and the V segment lost 3 bases, leaving 3 bases of the junction unmatched. This CDR3 is 16 amino acids long. Germline CDR1 reads MGHRA; CDR2 reads YSYEKL.

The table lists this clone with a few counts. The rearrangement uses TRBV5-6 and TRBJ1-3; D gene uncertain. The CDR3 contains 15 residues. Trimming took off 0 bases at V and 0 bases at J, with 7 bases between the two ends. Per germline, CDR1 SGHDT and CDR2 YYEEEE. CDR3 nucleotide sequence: TGTGCCAGCAGCTTGGGTCGGGGCTCTGGAAACACCATATATTTT. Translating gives CASSLGRGSGNTIYF.

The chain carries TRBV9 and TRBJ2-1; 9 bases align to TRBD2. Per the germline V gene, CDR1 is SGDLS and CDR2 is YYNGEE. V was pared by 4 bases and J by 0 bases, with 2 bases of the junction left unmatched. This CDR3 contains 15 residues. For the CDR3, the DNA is TGTGCCAGCAGCATGCGGGAGGGCTCCTACAATGAGCAGTTCTTC. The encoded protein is CASSMREGSYNEQFF.

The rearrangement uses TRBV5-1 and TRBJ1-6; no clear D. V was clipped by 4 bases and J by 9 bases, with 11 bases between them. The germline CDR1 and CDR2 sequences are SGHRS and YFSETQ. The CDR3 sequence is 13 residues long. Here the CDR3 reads CASSAARGSPLHF. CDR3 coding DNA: TGCGCCAGCAGCGCCGCCCGGGGTTCACCCCTCCACTTT.

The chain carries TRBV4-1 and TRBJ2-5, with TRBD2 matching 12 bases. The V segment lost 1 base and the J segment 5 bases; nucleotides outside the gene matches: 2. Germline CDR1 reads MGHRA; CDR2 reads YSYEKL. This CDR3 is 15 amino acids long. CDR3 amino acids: CASSQVTSGSETQYF. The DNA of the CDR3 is TGCGCCAGCAGCCAAGTGACTAGCGGGAGTGAGACCCAGTACTTC.

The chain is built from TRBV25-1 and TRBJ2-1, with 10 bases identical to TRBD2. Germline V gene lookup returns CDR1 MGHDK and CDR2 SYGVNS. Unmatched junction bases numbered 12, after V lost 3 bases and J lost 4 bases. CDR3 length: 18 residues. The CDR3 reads CASSELAGGPHSYNEQFF. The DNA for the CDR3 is TGTGCCAGCAGTGAGTTAGCGGGGGGCCCCCACTCGTACAATGAGCAGTTCTTC. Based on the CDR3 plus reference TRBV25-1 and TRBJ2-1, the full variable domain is EADIYQTPRYLVIGTGKKITLECSQTMGHDKMYWYQQDPGMELHLIHYSYGVNSTEKGDLSSESTVSRIRTEHFPLTLESARPSHTSQYLCASSELAGGPHSYNEQFFGPGTRLTVL.

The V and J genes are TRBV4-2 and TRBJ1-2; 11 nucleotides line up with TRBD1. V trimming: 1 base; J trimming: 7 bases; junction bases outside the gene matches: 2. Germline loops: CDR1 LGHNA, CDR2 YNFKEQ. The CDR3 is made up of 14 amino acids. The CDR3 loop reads CASSQVGTGGGYTF. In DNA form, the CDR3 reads TGTGCCAGCAGCCAAGTAGGGACAGGGGGTGGCTACACCTTC.